The 6 T cell receptor beta chains listed next were all sequenced from one sample in a study of T cell repertoires in cytomegalovirus infection. No cognate antigen is known for these TCRs. TCRdb redid the calling of the reads with MiXCR, one entry per CDR3 protein. The sample includes approximately 770,000 distinct CDR3 sequences, 25% to 30% of them seen just once. The starting material was cultured CD8+ T cells from PBMCs, obtained from culture after CMV antigen stimulation. Receptors were obtained from a human donor in good health (CMV status not recorded). Some clones in this sample may be carry-over from other donors' samples.

This clonotype was seen a few times. This sequence joins TRBV7-2 and TRBJ2-2; D ambiguous. Germline V gives CDR1 SGHTA, CDR2 FQGNSA. V was clipped by 2 bases and J by 3 bases, with 7 bases between them. The CDR3 extends over 14 amino acids. The CDR3 DNA sequence: TGTGCCAGCAGCTTAAACACCTACACCGGGGAGCTGTTTTTT. Translated, it gives CASSLNTYTGELFF.

This clonotype came up a few times. The J gene is TRBJ2-1, the V gene TRBV27, with 9 bases lining up with TRBD2. This CDR3 has 15 amino acids. The trim removed 2 bases at V and 7 bases at J, leaving 6 bases unmatched. Germline values: CDR1 MNHEY, CDR2 SMNVEV (reference sequence). The CDR3 coding sequence is TGTGCCAGCAGTTTAAGGGCGGGGGGGGCAAATGAGCAGTTCTTC. This translates into CASSLRAGGANEQFF.

The gene calls are TRBV6-6 and TRBJ2-7; D possibly corresponds to TRBD2 (6 bases). The CDR3 sequence is 17 residues long. From germline, CDR1 is MNHNY and CDR2 SVGAGI (reference sequence). Trimming removed 4 bases at V and 4 bases at J, with 23 bases between. CDR3 coding DNA: TGTGCCAGCAGTTCGGGACTCCTGGGGGGACTTGGGTACGAGCAGTACGTC. Residues: CASSSGLLGGLGYEQYV.

The gene calls are TRBV20-1 and TRBJ2-1, with TRBD1 as a possible D gene (6 bases). V lost 3 bases, J lost 3 bases, and 18 bases lay in between. This CDR3 has 16 amino acids. CDR1 is DFQATT, CDR2 SNEGSKA, per germline (reference sequence). The CDR3 DNA reads TGCAGTGCTAGCTTGGGACATAAAAGAATCTACAATGAGCAGTTCTTC. Its translation: CSASLGHKRIYNEQFF.

This clonotype has a handful of counts. The V and J genes are TRBV7-6 and TRBJ2-5, with TRBD2 matching over 8 bases. Trimming cost V 3 bases and J 7 bases; bases outside gene matches: 13. Germline CDR1 is SGHVS and CDR2 is FNYEAQ. The CDR3 spans 16 residues. CDR3 coding DNA: TGTGCCAGCAGCTTCAGGAGCGGGGGTGAAGGGGGGACCCAGTACTTC. Translating gives CASSFRSGGEGGTQYF.

This clonotype was counted between two and nine times. The chain joins TRBV6-5 to TRBJ1-6, with D uncertain. The CDR3 totals 9 residues. Germline CDR1 and CDR2: MNHEY and SVGAGI. Trimming removed 6 bases at V and 10 bases at J, with 1 base between. Here the CDR3 reads CASRSPLHF. CDR3 sequence (DNA): TGTGCCAGCAGGTCACCCCTCCACTTT.